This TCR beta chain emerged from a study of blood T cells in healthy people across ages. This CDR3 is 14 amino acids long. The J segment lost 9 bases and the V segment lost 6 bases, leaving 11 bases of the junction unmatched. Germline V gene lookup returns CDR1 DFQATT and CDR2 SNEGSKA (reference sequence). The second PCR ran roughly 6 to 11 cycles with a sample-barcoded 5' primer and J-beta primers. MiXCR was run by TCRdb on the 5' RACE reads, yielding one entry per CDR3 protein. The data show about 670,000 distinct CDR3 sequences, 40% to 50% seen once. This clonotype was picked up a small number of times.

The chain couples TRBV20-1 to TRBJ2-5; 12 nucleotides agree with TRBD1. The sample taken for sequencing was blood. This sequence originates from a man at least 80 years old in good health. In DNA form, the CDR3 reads TGCAGTGCAAGGGACAGGGGGCCTCGGATAGCCCAGTACTTC. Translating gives CSARDRGPRIAQYF.